This TCR beta chain was recovered during a study of blood T cell repertoires in COVID-19 (dated by TCRdb to 2020 to 2022). With respect to the entire study: Samples covering the acute and convalescent phases of COVID-19 were provided by collaborators in the United States, Italy and Spain. Where available, HLA class I and class II types were obtained from metadata supplied by the sample provider rather than from assay-based typing. The samples were drawn from two sources: the first 160 participants of the ongoing ImmuneRACE study, and 1,200 or so subjects contributed by 6 global collaborators. A de-identified subject ID, COVID-19 status, age in years and sex were almost always included in the sample metadata. The dataset comprised deeply sampled blood TCRbeta repertoires from subjects exposed to, actively infected with, or recovered from COVID-19. The prospective study material was composed of cDNA or gDNA derived from T cells, B-cell-depleted T cells, or PBMCs. The repertoires were released in a freely available public database meant as a resource for research on the immune response to SARS-CoV-2.

What the work shows at the level of the full study, not this receptor alone: How much clinical and demographic metadata was included differed by source and by participant, and the metadata was provided uncurated.

Each collaborating institution followed its own protocols to collect whole blood in K2EDTA tubes. For TCRbeta analysis, collaborator samples were shipped as frozen whole blood, as isolated PBMCs, or as DNA extracted from either sample type. CDR1 and CDR2 were assigned from the germline V gene as SGHAT and FQNNGV. The CDR3 holds 16 amino acids from the cysteine to the phenylalanine. Only CDR3 DNA is held: 48 bases, read in frame from base 1. V lost 2 bases and J lost 1 base, and the count of bases not matched to a germline gene is 5. Turning to this clone: Its antigen is not yet known. It has no much larger one-base neighbor in the sample; base qualities were not kept.

TCRbeta CDR3 regions were amplified from genomic DNA by means of the immunoSEQ Assay, a bias-controlled multiplex PCR. The original pipeline was this. Within the assay, amplification of reference gene primers was used to estimate how many nucleated cells each sample contained. Sequence reads were collapsed and filtered to measure the absolute abundance of every unique TCRbeta CDR3 rearrangement. For each sample, productive Simpson clonality was calculated as the square root of Simpson's diversity index across productive rearrangements. Here the immuneACCESS table is served through TCRdb, limited to in-frame sequences with V and J called. Missing clones are a known gap in these copies; in checked studies unresolved V genes cover under half, and the rest lacks a known reason. For V, J and clone size, that table is used; D and trimming come from the DNA. This sample has about 280,000 clones in its table, and around 89% of those were observed once. The top ten hold about 4.6% of the sample.

The chain joins TRBV11-2 to TRBJ1-1, and TRBD1 matches 9 of the central bases. The receptor's source is a middle-aged man with acute or convalescent COVID-19. The sequenced sample consisted of peripheral blood. In nucleotide form, the sequence is TGTGCCAGCAGCTTATGGGGGACAGGGCCGAACACTGAAGCTTTCTTT. Translated, this gives CASSLWGTGPNTEAFF.